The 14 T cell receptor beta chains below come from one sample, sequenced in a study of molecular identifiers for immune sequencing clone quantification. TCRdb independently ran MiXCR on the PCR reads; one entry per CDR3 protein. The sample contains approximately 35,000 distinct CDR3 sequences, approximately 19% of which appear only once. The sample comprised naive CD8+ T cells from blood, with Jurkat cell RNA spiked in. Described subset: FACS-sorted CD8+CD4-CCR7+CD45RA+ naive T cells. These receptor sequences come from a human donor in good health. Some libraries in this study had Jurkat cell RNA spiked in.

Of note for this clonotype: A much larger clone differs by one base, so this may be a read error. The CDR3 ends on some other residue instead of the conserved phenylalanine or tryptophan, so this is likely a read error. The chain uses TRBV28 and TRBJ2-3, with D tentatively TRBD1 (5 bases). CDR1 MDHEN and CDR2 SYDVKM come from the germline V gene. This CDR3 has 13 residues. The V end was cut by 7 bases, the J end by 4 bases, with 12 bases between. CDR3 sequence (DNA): TGTGCCAGCACCTCAGGGCCTGCAGATACGCAGTATCTT. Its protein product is CASTSGPADTQYL.

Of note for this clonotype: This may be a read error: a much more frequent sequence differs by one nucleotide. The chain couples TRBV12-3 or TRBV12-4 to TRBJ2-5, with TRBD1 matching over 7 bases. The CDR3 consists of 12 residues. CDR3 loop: CASTGQQETQCF. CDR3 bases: TGTGCCAGCACGGGACAGCAAGAGACCCAGTGCTTC.

The DNA of the CDR3 is TGTGCCAGCAGCCTCCACCCAGGGGAAAGCTCCTACGAGCAGTACTTC. Its protein is CASSLHPGESSYEQYF. This chain links TRBV14 with TRBJ2-7; maybe TRBD1 (6 bases). There are 16 residues in the CDR3. Germline V gene lookup returns CDR1 SGHDN and CDR2 FVKESK. Between the trimmed V and J ends, which lost 4 bases and 0 bases, there was a span of 16 bases.

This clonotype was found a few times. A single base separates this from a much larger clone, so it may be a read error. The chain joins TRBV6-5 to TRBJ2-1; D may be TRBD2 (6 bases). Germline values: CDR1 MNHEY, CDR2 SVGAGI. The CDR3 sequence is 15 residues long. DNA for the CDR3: TGTGCCGGCAGTTACAATGCGGGACCATACAATGAGCAGTTCTTC. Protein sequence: CAGSYNAGPYNEQFF.

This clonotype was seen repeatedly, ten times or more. CDR3 coding DNA: TGCAGTGCGGGTAGCGGGGGGTATGAGACAGATACGCAGTATTTT. Its translation: CSAGSGGYETDTQYF. V is TRBV20-1 and J is TRBJ2-3; the match to TRBD2 covers 10 bases. The CDR3 length is 15 residues. The trim removed 6 bases at V and 3 bases at J, leaving 9 bases unmatched. In germline, CDR1 is DFQATT, CDR2 SNEGSKA (reference sequence).

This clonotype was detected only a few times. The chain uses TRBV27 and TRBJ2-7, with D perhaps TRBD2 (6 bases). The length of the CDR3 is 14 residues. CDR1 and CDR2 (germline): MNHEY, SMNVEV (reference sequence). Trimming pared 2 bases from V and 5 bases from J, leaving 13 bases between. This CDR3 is CASSLAEGNHEQYF. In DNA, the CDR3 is TGTGCCAGCAGTTTAGCGGAGGGGAACCACGAGCAGTACTTC.

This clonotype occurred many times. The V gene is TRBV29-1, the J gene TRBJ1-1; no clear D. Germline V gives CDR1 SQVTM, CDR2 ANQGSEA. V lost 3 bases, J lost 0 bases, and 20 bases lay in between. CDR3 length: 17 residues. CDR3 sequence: CSVELEEPQSVNTEAFF. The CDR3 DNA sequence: TGCAGCGTTGAGTTGGAAGAACCCCAATCCGTGAACACTGAAGCTTTCTTT.

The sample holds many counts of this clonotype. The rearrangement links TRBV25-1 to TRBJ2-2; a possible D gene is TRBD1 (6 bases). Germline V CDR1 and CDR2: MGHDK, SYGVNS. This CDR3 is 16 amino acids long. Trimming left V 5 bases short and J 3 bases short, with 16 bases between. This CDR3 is CASSTWRTEDTGELFF. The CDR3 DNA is TGTGCCAGCAGTACGTGGAGGACAGAAGACACCGGGGAGCTGTTTTTT.

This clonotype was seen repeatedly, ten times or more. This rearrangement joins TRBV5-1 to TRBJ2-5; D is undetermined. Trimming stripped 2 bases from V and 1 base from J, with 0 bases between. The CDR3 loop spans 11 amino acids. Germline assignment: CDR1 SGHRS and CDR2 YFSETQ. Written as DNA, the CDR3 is TGCGCCAGCAGCTTCCAAGAGACCCAGTACTTC. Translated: CASSFQETQYF. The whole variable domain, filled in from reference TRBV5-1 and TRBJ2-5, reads KAGVTQTPRYLIKTRGQQVTLSCSPISGHRSVSWYQQTPGQGLQFLFEYFSETQRNKGNFPGRFSGRQFSNSRSEMNVSTLELGDSALYLCASSFQETQYFGPGTRLLVL.

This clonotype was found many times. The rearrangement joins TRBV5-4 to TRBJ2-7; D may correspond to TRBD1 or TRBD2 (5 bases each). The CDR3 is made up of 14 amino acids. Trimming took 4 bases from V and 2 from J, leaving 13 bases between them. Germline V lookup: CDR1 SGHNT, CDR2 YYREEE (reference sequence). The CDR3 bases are TGTGCCAGCAGCCCGGGGCAACCCGCCTACGAGCAGTACTTC. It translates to CASSPGQPAYEQYF.

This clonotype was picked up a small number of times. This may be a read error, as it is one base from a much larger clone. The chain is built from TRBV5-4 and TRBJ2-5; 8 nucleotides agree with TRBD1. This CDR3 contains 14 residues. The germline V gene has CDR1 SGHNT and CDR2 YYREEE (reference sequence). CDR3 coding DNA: TGTGCCAGCGGCTTGTCAGGGGGCATAGAGACCCAGTACTTC. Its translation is CASGLSGGIETQYF.

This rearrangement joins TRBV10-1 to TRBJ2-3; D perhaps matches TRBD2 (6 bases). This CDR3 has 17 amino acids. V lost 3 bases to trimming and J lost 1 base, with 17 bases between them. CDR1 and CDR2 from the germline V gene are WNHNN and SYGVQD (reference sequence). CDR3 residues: CASSDRHGSIGTDTQYF. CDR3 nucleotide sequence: TGCGCCAGCAGTGATCGGCACGGGAGTATCGGCACAGATACGCAGTATTTT.

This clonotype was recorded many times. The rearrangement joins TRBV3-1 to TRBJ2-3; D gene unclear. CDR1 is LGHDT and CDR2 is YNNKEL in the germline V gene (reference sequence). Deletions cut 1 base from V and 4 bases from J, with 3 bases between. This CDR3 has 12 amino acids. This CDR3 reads CASSQGADTQYF. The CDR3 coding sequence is TGTGCCAGCAGCCAAGGTGCAGATACGCAGTATTTT.

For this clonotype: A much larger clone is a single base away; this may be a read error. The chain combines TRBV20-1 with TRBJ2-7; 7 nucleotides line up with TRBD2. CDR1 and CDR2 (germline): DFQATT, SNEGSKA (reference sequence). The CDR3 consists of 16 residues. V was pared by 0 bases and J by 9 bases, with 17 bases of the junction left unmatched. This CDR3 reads CSARDPGGCFATRQYF. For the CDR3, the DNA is TGCAGTGCTAGAGATCCCGGGGGGTGTTTTGCGACGAGGCAGTACTTC.